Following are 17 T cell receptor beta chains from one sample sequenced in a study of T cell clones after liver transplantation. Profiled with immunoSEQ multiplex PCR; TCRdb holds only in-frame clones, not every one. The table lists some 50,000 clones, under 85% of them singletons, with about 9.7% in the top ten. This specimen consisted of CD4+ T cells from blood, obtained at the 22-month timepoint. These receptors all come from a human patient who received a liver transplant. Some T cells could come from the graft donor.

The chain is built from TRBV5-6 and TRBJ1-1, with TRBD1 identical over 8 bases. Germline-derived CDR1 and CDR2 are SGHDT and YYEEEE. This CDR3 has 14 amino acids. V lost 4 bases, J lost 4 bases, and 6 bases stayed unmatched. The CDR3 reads CASSPGQGGTEAFF. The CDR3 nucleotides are TGTGCCAGCAGCCCTGGACAGGGAGGCACTGAAGCTTTCTTT.

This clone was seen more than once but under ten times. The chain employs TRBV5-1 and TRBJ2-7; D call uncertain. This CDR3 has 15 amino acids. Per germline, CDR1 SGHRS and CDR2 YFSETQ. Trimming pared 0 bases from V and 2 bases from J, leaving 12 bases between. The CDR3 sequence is CASSLEPGTTYEQYF. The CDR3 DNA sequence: TGCGCCAGCAGCTTGGAGCCAGGAACCACCTACGAGCAGTACTTC.

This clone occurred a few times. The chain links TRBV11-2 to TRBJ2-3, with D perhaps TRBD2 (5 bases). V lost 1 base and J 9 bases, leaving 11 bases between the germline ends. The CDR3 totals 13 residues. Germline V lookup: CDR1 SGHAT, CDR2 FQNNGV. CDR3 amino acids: CASSLGGDRTQYF. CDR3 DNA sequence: TGTGCCAGCAGCTTAGGGGGAGATAGGACGCAGTATTTT.

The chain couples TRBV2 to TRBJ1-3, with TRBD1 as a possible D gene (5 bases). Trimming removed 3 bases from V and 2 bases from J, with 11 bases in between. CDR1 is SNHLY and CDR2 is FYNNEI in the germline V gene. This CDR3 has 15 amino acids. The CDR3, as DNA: TGTGCCAGCAGTGAGTTGGGGACTACTGGAAACACCATATATTTT. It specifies CASSELGTTGNTIYF.

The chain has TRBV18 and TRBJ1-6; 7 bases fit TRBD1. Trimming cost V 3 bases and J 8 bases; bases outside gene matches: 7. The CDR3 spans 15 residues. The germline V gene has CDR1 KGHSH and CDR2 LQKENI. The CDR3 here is CASSPSNRGDSPLHF. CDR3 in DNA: TGTGCCAGCTCACCCTCCAACAGGGGTGATTCACCCCTCCACTTT.

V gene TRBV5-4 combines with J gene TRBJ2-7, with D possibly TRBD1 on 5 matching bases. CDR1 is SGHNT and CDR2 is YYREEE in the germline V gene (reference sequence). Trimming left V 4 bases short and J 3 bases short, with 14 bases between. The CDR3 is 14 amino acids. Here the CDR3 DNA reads TGTGCCAGCAGCCGCACAGGCCCCCGCTACGAGCAGTACTTC. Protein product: CASSRTGPRYEQYF.

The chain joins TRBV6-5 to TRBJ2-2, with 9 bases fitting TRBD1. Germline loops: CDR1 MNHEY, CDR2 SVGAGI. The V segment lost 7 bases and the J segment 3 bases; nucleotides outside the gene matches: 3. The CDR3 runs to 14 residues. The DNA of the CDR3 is TGTGCCAGCACCGGGACAGGGTACACCGGGGAGCTGTTTTTT. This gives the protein CASTGTGYTGELFF.

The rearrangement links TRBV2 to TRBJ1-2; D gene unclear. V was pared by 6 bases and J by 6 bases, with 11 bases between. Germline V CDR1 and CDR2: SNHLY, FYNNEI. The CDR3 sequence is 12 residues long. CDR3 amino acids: CASSADRDGYTF. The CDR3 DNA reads TGTGCCAGCAGCGCAGACCGGGATGGCTACACCTTC.

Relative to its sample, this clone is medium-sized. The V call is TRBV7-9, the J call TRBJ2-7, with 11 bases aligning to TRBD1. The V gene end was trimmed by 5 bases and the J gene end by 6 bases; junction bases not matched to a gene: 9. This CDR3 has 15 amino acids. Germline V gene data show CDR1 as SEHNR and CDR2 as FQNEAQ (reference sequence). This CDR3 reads CASSRGTGGVSEQYF. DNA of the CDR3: TGTGCCAGCAGCCGAGGGACAGGGGGAGTTTCCGAGCAGTACTTC. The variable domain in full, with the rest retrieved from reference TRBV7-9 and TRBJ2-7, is DTGVSQNPRHKITKRGQNVTFRCDPISEHNRLYWYRQTLGQGPEFLTYFQNEAQLEKSRLLSDRFSAERPKGSFSTLEIQRTEQGDSAMYLCASSRGTGGVSEQYFGPGTRLTVT.

CDR3 coding DNA: TGTGCCAGCAGTGTTCGGGACATAGCCTACGAGCAGTACTTC. Translation: CASSVRDIAYEQYF. The genes are TRBV6-5 and TRBJ2-7, with a tentative D call TRBD1 (6 bases). This CDR3 contains 14 residues. Per germline, CDR1 MNHEY and CDR2 SVGAGI. Trimming took off 5 bases at V and 2 bases at J, with 13 bases between the two ends.

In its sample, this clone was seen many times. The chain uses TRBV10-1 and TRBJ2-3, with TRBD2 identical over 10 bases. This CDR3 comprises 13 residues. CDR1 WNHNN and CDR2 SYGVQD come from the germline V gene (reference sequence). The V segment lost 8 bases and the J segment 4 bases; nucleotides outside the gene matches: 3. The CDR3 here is CASQAGGADTQYF. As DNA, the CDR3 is TGCGCCAGCCAAGCGGGGGGGGCAGATACGCAGTATTTT.

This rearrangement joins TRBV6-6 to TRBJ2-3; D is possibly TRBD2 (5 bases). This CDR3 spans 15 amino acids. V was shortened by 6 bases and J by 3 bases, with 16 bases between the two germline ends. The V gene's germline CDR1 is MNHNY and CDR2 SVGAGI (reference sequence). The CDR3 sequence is CASSPREGLTDTQYF. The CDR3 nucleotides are TGTGCCAGCAGCCCCCGTGAGGGTTTAACAGATACGCAGTATTTT.

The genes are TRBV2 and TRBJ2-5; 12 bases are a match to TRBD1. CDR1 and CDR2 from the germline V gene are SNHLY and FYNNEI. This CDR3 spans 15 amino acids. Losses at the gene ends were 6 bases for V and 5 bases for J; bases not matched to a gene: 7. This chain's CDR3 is CASSTGTGGSETQYF. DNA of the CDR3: TGTGCCAGCAGCACCGGGACAGGGGGCTCGGAGACCCAGTACTTC.

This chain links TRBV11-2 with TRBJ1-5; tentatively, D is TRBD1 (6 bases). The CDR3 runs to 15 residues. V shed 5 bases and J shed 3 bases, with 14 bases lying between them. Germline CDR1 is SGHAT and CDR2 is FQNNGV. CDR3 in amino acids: CASSLGQSNNQPQHF. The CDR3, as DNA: TGTGCCAGCAGCCTAGGACAGTCAAACAATCAGCCCCAGCATTTT. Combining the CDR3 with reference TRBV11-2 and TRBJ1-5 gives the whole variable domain EAGVAQSPRYKIIEKRQSVAFWCNPISGHATLYWYQQILGQGPKLLIQFQNNGVVDDSQLPKDRFSAERLKGVDSTLKIQPAKLEDSAVYLCASSLGQSNNQPQHFGDGTRLSIL.

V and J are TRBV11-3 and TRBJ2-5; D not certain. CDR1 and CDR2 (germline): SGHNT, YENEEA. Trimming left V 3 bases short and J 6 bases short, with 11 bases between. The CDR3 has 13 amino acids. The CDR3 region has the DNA TGTGCCAGCAGCTTCGACGGTGGAAAGACCCAGTACTTC. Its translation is CASSFDGGKTQYF.

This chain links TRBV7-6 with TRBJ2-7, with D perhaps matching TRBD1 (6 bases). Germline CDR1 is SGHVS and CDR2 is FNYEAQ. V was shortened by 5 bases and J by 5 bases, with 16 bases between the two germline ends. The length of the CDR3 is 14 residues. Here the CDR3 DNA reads TGTGCCAGCAGCCCCGGGACATCTACTAACGAGCAGTACTTC. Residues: CASSPGTSTNEQYF.

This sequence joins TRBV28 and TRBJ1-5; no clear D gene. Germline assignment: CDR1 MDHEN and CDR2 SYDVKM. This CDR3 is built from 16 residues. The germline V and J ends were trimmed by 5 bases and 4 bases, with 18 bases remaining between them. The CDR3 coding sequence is TGTGCCAGCAGTACCGCTTTAAAGGGTTTTAATCAGCCCCAGCATTTT. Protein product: CASSTALKGFNQPQHF.